The text below deals with one TCR beta chain. This entry is derived from a study of technical replicates of blood from several donors. CDR3 length equals 15 residues. Per the germline V gene, CDR1 is MGHRA and CDR2 is YSYEKL. V trimming: 1 base; J trimming: 5 bases; junction bases outside the gene matches: 7. The method was immunoSEQ multiplex PCR; TCRdb's version includes in-frame clones alone and lacks a portion of them. Found here are tens of thousands of clones, 80% to 90% of them singletons; the top ten hold roughly 5%. The clonotype comes from a human donor in good health. Some clones in this sample may be carry-over from other donors' samples. The J gene is TRBJ2-7, the V gene TRBV4-1; 8 bases are shared with TRBD2. Sequenced input: PBMCs. The CDR3: CASSQASGTSHEQYF. The CDR3 DNA sequence: TGCGCCAGCAGCCAAGCCTCCGGGACTAGTCACGAGCAGTACTTC.